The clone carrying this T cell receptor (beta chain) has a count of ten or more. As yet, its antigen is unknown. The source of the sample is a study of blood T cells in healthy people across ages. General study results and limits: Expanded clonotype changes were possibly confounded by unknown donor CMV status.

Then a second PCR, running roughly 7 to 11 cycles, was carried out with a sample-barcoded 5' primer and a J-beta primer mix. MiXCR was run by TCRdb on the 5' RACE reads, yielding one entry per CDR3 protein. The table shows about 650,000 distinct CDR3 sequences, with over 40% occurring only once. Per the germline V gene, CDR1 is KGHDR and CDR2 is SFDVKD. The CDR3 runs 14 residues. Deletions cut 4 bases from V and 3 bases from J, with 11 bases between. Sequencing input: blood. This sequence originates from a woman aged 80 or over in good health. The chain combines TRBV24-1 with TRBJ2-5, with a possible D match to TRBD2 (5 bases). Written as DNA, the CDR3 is TGTGCCACCAGTGAACCTGACGGGAAAGAGACCCAGTACTTC. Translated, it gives CATSEPDGKETQYF.